This T cell receptor beta chain was retrieved from a study of OX40 agonist ivuxolimab in advanced cancers. General study points: Low normalized T-cell clonal expansion was also seen in some nonresponders. CD4+ and CD8+ T cells in blood underwent clonal expansion by week 6 at 0.1 to 3.0 mg/kg. Antigen targets of the expanded peripheral T cells went undetermined.

As regards this clone: Its cognate antigen is unknown.

Germline CDR1 is SEHNR and CDR2 is FQNEAQ (reference sequence). The CDR3 has 13 residues. Trimming stripped 3 bases from V and 7 bases from J, with 12 bases between. Clones were sequenced by immunoSEQ multiplex PCR, and TCRdb holds only the in-frame ones, with some missing. The data show more than 75,000 clones, 85% to 90% seen once. This specimen was CD4+ or CD8+ T cells sorted from blood, taken in a trial of the OX40 agonist ivuxolimab. The TCR sequence derives from an adult with an advanced solid tumor such as melanoma, head and neck, liver or kidney cancer. This chain links TRBV7-9 with TRBJ1-2, with D perhaps matching TRBD1 (5 bases). CDR3 amino acids: CASSFGQGRGYTF. The CDR3 DNA reads as TGTGCCAGCAGCTTCGGTCAGGGCCGTGGCTACACCTTC.